This T cell receptor (beta chain) was identified in a study of blood T cell repertoires in COVID-19. Study-wide context: Acute and convalescent COVID-19 samples came from the United States, Italy and Spain. Nucleic acid was either cDNA or gDNA, and it came from T cells, B-cell-depleted T cells, or PBMCs.

Germline V gene lookup returns CDR1 LGHDT and CDR2 YNNKEL (reference sequence). The CDR3 loop spans 16 amino acids. V trimming: 3 bases; J trimming: 8 bases; junction bases outside the gene matches: 10. As handled by the study authors: Quantification of nucleated cells was approximated via reference gene primer amplification. The data were produced by immunoSEQ multiplex PCR, yet TCRdb's version contains in-frame clones alone and is incomplete. The V and J calls and clone size were taken over from that table, and D and trimming were inferred from the DNA. This sample has 150,000 to 200,000 clones, with about three quarters found just once.

This receptor was taken from a man aged 60-69 years with acute or convalescent COVID-19. The chain uses TRBV3-1 (or the pseudogene TRBV3-2) and TRBJ1-4, with 9 bases aligning to TRBD1. Sequencing was performed on peripheral blood. Written as DNA, the CDR3 is TGTGCCAGCAGCCAGACCGGGACAGGGTATCGCGAAAAACTGTTTTTT. Translating gives CASSQTGTGYREKLFF.